This passage covers 26 T cell receptor beta chains from one sample sequenced in a study of OX40 agonist ivuxolimab in advanced cancers. TCRdb's copy holds only in-frame clones and misses some; the assay was immunoSEQ multiplex PCR. The sample yields under 80,000 clones, 82% seen once. The sample was CD4+ or CD8+ T cells sorted from blood, taken in a trial of the OX40 agonist ivuxolimab. The receptors derive from an adult with an advanced solid tumor such as melanoma, head and neck, liver or kidney cancer.

A note on this clone: The same CDR3 arises from other DNA sequences in this sample as well. This chain connects TRBV5-1 to TRBJ2-1; 10 bases agree with TRBD2. Germline values: CDR1 SGHRS, CDR2 YFSETQ. V trimming: 3 bases; J trimming: 7 bases; junction bases outside the gene matches: 4. The CDR3 loop spans 14 amino acids. The CDR3 loop reads CASSSSTSGNEQFF. The CDR3 coding sequence is TGCGCCAGCAGCTCCTCGACTAGCGGGAATGAGCAGTTCTTC.

The chain employs TRBV5-6 and TRBJ2-7, with D unresolved. The CDR3 sequence is 13 residues long. The germline V and J ends were trimmed by 0 bases and 5 bases, with 9 bases remaining between them. Germline assignment: CDR1 SGHDT and CDR2 YYEEEE. The CDR3 region has the DNA TGTGCCAGCAGCTTGGCTCTCCGGGACGAGCAGTACTTC. Residues: CASSLALRDEQYF.

The chain is built from TRBV13 and TRBJ2-7; 8 bases match TRBD1. V was pared by 2 bases and J by 6 bases, with 9 bases of the junction left unmatched. From germline, CDR1 is PRHDT and CDR2 FYEKMQ (reference sequence). The CDR3 is made up of 15 amino acids. The CDR3 loop reads CASSLSQGAVREQYF. CDR3 coding DNA: TGTGCCAGCAGCTTATCGCAGGGGGCTGTCCGCGAGCAGTACTTC.

The gene calls are TRBV27 and TRBJ2-2; D uncertain. V was shortened by 3 bases and J by 7 bases, with 9 bases between the two germline ends. The germline gives CDR1 MNHEY, CDR2 SMNVEV (reference sequence). The CDR3 spans 13 residues. Here the CDR3 DNA reads TGTGCCAGCAGTTTTTGGGATCGCGGGGAGCTGTTTTTT. Encoded protein: CASSFWDRGELFF.

The chain has TRBV18 and TRBJ2-1, with 10 bases that match TRBD2. Germline CDR1 KGHSH, CDR2 LQKENI. This CDR3 spans 15 amino acids. Trimming cost V 0 bases and J 10 bases; bases outside gene matches: 6. CDR3 region: CASSPPVGLAVEQFF. The CDR3 DNA is TGTGCCAGCTCACCACCGGTTGGACTAGCGGTAGAGCAGTTCTTC.

J is TRBJ1-6 and V is TRBV7-8; D remains ambiguous. Germline V gene sequence: CDR1 SGHVS, CDR2 FQNEAQ. Trimming cost V 6 bases and J 8 bases, with 17 bases left between them. CDR3 length: 15 amino acids. DNA of the CDR3: TGTGCCAGCAGTACTACCCGTGCCGGGGATTCACCCCTCCACTTT. This codes for CASSTTRAGDSPLHF.

The chain couples TRBV4-1 to TRBJ1-1, with a tentative D call TRBD1 (5 bases). V dropped 2 bases and J dropped 4 bases, with 23 bases sitting between them. This CDR3 is built from 18 residues. Per germline, CDR1 MGHRA and CDR2 YSYEKL. Here the CDR3 DNA reads TGCGCCAGCAGCCAACTCGATATGGGATTTCGCAGGGTCACTGAAGCTTTCTTT. Translation gives CASSQLDMGFRRVTEAFF.

This sequence joins TRBV10-3 and TRBJ2-7, with D possibly being TRBD2 (6 bases). The germline gives CDR1 ENHRY, CDR2 SYGVKD. The ends were cut back, 6 bases at V and 3 bases at J, with 15 bases in the middle. The CDR3 spans 14 residues. The DNA of the CDR3 is TGTGCCATCAGCGTGGGAGGTACGCGCTACGAGCAGTACTTC. Translated: CAISVGGTRYEQYF.

The genes are TRBV7-2 and TRBJ1-1; 8 nucleotides match TRBD1. With 1 base clipped from V and 11 bases from J, the junction kept 9 bases outside the gene matches. Germline CDR1 SGHTA, CDR2 FQGNSA. The CDR3 extends over 14 amino acids. The CDR3 DNA follows: TGTGCCAGCAGCTTAGGTCGGACAGGGCTTGCCGCTTTCTTT. Translated: CASSLGRTGLAAFF.

The rearrangement links TRBV18 to TRBJ1-4, with a weak D call TRBD1 (5 bases). This CDR3 spans 16 amino acids. From germline, CDR1 is KGHSH and CDR2 LQKENI. V lost 3 bases, J lost 0 bases, and 11 bases lay in between. The CDR3 is CASSPGTFATNEKLFF. CDR3 DNA: TGTGCCAGCTCACCGGGGACGTTTGCAACTAATGAAAAACTGTTTTTT.

This clone was detected once. J is TRBJ2-1 and V is TRBV5-1, with a tentative D call TRBD1 (6 bases). V dropped 4 bases and J dropped 4 bases, with 15 bases sitting between them. The CDR3 runs 15 residues. Looked up from germline, CDR1 is SGHRS and CDR2 is YFSETQ. CDR3 sequence reads: CASSPRQGLYNEQFF. CDR3 DNA sequence: TGCGCCAGCAGCCCTCGCCAGGGGCTATACAATGAGCAGTTCTTC. Supplemented by reference TRBV5-1 and TRBJ2-1, the full variable domain reads KAGVTQTPRYLIKTRGQQVTLSCSPISGHRSVSWYQQTPGQGLQFLFEYFSETQRNKGNFPGRFSGRQFSNSRSEMNVSTLELGDSALYLCASSPRQGLYNEQFFGPGTRLTVL.

V usage is TRBV28 and J usage is TRBJ1-5; no definite D call. From germline, CDR1 is MDHEN and CDR2 SYDVKM. This CDR3 has 12 residues. Deletions cut 2 bases from V and 6 bases from J, with 5 bases between. The CDR3 region is CASSLMSQPQHF. As DNA, the CDR3 is TGTGCCAGCAGTTTAATGAGTCAGCCCCAGCATTTT.

The chain employs TRBV2 and TRBJ2-3, with D uncertain. The germline V gene has CDR1 SNHLY and CDR2 FYNNEI. The CDR3 has 13 amino acids. The V end was cut by 8 bases, the J end by 0 bases, with 9 bases between. CDR3 region: CASGAQSTDTQYF. The CDR3, as DNA: TGTGCCAGCGGAGCACAAAGCACAGATACGCAGTATTTT.

The chain employs TRBV7-6 and TRBJ2-1; TRBD2 might be the D (5 bases). CDR1 and CDR2 from the germline V gene are SGHVS and FNYEAQ. This CDR3 contains 13 residues. Between the trimmed V and J ends, which lost 5 bases and 6 bases, there was a span of 11 bases. CDR3 sequence: CASSPRDTNEQFF. CDR3 sequence (DNA): TGTGCCAGCAGCCCCCGGGATACCAATGAGCAGTTCTTC.

This clone was observed a handful of times. The rearrangement joins TRBV29-1 to TRBJ2-7; TRBD1 matches 10 bases. J was trimmed by 0 bases and V by 7 bases; bases with no gene match: 6. The CDR3 is 14 amino acids. The germline CDR1 and CDR2 sequences are SQVTM and ANQGSEA. The CDR3: CSAGTGAHSYEQYF. As DNA, the CDR3 is TGCAGCGCGGGGACAGGGGCCCACTCCTACGAGCAGTACTTC.

V and J are TRBV7-9 and TRBJ2-2; D possibly corresponds to TRBD2 (5 bases). V gave up 3 bases and J gave up 0 bases, with 11 bases separating them. Germline-derived CDR1 and CDR2 are SEHNR and FQNEAQ (reference sequence). The CDR3 consists of 16 residues. The CDR3 DNA reads as TGTGCCAGCAGCTTTACGGACTCCTCGAACACCGGGGAGCTGTTTTTT. Translation: CASSFTDSSNTGELFF.

The gene calls are TRBV7-3 and TRBJ2-3; a possible D gene is TRBD1 (6 bases). CDR1 and CDR2 from the germline V gene are SGHTA and FQGTGA. The CDR3 runs 13 residues. Trimming stripped 3 bases from V and 3 bases from J, with 7 bases between. CDR3 sequence: CASSFRGTDTQYF. Written as DNA, the CDR3 is TGTGCCAGCAGCTTTAGGGGGACAGATACGCAGTATTTT.

The J gene is TRBJ2-2, the V gene TRBV6-1, with TRBD2 identical over 8 bases. The germline CDR1 and CDR2 sequences are MNHNS and SASEGT. After removal of 2 bases from V and 6 bases from J, the junction contained 5 bases not matched to a gene. The CDR3 has 15 residues. The chain's CDR3 is CASSEHGGASGELFF. The CDR3 DNA is TGTGCCAGCAGTGAACACGGGGGGGCCTCCGGGGAGCTGTTTTTT.

This clone was seen a handful of times. The chain carries TRBV7-6 and TRBJ2-2, with D perhaps TRBD1 (6 bases). Germline CDR1 SGHVS, CDR2 FNYEAQ. V shed 0 bases and J shed 7 bases, with 12 bases lying between them. The CDR3 covers 15 residues. CDR3 protein: CASSLAPGAYGELFF. In DNA, the CDR3 is TGTGCCAGCAGCTTAGCGCCAGGGGCATACGGGGAGCTGTTTTTT. The whole variable domain, remainder taken from reference TRBV7-6 and TRBJ2-2, is GAGVSQSPRYKVTKRGQDVALRCDPISGHVSLYWYRQALGQGPEFLTYFNYEAQQDKSGLPNDRFSAERPEGSISTLTIQRTEQRDSAMYRCASSLAPGAYGELFFGEGSRLTVL.

The rearrangement uses TRBV7-2 and TRBJ2-5; the D gene could be TRBD1 or TRBD2 (5 bases each). V lost 3 bases and J 3 bases, leaving 17 bases between the germline ends. Germline loops: CDR1 SGHTA, CDR2 FQGNSA. This CDR3 is 16 amino acids long. CDR3 in amino acids: CASSFLMGVVKETQYF. Written as DNA, the CDR3 is TGTGCCAGCAGCTTTTTAATGGGGGTGGTGAAAGAGACCCAGTACTTC.

This clone was detected only once. V gene TRBV5-1 combines with J gene TRBJ2-5, with 7 bases that match TRBD2. Germline V gene data show CDR1 as SGHRS and CDR2 as YFSETQ. The CDR3 has 14 residues. V trimming: 4 bases; J trimming: 5 bases; junction bases outside the gene matches: 8. The CDR3 DNA reads TGCGCCAGCAGCCAGAGACTAGCTCAGGAGACCCAGTACTTC. It translates to CASSQRLAQETQYF. Full variable domain (missing parts from reference TRBV5-1 and TRBJ2-5): KAGVTQTPRYLIKTRGQQVTLSCSPISGHRSVSWYQQTPGQGLQFLFEYFSETQRNKGNFPGRFSGRQFSNSRSEMNVSTLELGDSALYLCASSQRLAQETQYFGPGTRLLVL.

The CDR3 nucleotides are TGCGCCAGCAGCCATTATCACAGTTCGAACACTGAAGCTTTCTTT. This translates into CASSHYHSSNTEAFF. This chain uses TRBV4-1 with TRBJ1-1; D not resolved. V lost 3 bases and J 1 base, leaving 12 bases between the germline ends. CDR1 is MGHRA, CDR2 YSYEKL, per germline. CDR3 length equals 15 residues.

This chain connects TRBV6-1 to TRBJ2-2; TRBD1 agrees at 8 bases. The CDR3 totals 20 residues. V gave up 4 bases and J gave up 4 bases; unmatched junction bases: 20. Germline V gene sequence: CDR1 MNHNS, CDR2 SASEGT. The CDR3 sequence is CASSGRQGIRGDGSTGELFF. CDR3 DNA sequence: TGTGCCAGCAGTGGACGACAGGGGATAAGGGGGGATGGCTCCACCGGGGAGCTGTTTTTT.

This rearrangement joins TRBV19 to TRBJ2-2, with 9 bases identical to TRBD1. V was pared by 6 bases and J by 6 bases, with 5 bases of the junction left unmatched. CDR1 LNHDA and CDR2 SQIVND come from the germline V gene (reference sequence). CDR3 length: 14 amino acids. The CDR3 sequence is CASSPRTGAGELFF. Written as DNA, the CDR3 is TGTGCCAGTAGCCCTCGGACAGGGGCCGGGGAGCTGTTTTTT.

The rearrangement joins TRBV2 to TRBJ1-4; 8 bases are a match to TRBD1. Germline lookup yields CDR1 SNHLY and CDR2 FYNNEI. The CDR3 has 14 amino acids. V dropped 5 bases and J dropped 5; count of bases not matched to a gene: 4. This CDR3 is CASSLQGDNEKLFF. Here the CDR3 DNA reads TGTGCCAGCAGTCTACAGGGGGACAATGAAAAACTGTTTTTT.

This chain connects TRBV2 to TRBJ2-5; 10 nucleotides agree with TRBD1. In germline, CDR1 is SNHLY, CDR2 FYNNEI. CDR3 length: 13 residues. V was pared by 10 bases and J by 4 bases, with 6 bases of the junction left unmatched. CDR3 protein: CANRQGARETQYF. The CDR3 DNA reads TGTGCCAACCGACAGGGGGCGCGAGAGACCCAGTACTTC.